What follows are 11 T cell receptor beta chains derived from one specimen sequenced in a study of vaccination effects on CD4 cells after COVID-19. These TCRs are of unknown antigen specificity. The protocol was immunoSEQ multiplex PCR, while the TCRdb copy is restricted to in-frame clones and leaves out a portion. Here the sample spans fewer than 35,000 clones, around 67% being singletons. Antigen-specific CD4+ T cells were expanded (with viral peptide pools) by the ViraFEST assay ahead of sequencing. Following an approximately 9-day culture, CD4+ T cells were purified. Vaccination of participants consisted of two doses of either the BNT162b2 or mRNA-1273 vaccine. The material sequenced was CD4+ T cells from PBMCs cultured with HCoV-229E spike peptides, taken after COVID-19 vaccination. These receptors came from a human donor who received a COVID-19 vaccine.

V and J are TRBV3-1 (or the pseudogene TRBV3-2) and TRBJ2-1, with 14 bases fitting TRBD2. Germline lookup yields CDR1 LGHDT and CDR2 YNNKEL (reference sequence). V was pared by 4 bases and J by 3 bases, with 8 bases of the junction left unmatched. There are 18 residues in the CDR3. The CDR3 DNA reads TGTGCCAGCAGCCGTGCGGCCGGGACTAGCGGGAGCTACAATGAGCAGTTCTTC. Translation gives CASSRAAGTSGSYNEQFF.

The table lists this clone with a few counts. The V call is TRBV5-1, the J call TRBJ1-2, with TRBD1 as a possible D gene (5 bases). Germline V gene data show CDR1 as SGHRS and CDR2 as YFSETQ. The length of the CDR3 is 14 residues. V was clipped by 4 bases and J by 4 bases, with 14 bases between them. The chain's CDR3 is CASSLTEFLYGYTF. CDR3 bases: TGCGCCAGCAGCCTGACAGAGTTTCTCTATGGCTACACCTTC.

CDR3 sequence: CSAVSGYEQYF. Written as DNA, the CDR3 is TGCAGTGCTGTTAGCGGGTACGAGCAGTACTTC. The rearrangement links TRBV20-1 to TRBJ2-7; 7 bases agree with TRBD2. This CDR3 contains 11 residues. Germline V gives CDR1 DFQATT, CDR2 SNEGSKA (reference sequence). Trimming took 5 bases from V and 4 from J; bases not matched to a gene: 2.

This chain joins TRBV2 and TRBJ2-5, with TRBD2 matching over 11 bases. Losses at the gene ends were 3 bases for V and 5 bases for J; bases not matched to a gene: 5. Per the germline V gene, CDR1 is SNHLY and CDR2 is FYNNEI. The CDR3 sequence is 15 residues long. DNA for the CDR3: TGTGCCAGCAGTGACCGTAGCGGGAGGGGGGAGACCCAGTACTTC. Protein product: CASSDRSGRGETQYF.

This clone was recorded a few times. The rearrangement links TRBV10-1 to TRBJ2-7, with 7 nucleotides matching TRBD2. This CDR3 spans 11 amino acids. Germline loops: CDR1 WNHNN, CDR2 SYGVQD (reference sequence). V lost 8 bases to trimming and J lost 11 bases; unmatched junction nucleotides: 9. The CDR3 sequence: CASGSAGDKYF. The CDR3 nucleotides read TGCGCCAGCGGAAGCGCGGGAGACAAGTACTTC.

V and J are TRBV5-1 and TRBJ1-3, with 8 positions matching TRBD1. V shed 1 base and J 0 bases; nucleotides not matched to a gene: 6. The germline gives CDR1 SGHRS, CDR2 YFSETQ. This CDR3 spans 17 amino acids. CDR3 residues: CASSLRLGTGSGNTIYF. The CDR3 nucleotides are TGCGCCAGCAGCTTGCGACTCGGGACAGGCTCTGGAAACACCATATATTTT.

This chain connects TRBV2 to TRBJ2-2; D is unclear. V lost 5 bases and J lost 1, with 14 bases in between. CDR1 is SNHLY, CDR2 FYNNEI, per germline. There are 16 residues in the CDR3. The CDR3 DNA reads TGTGCCAGCAGTCTCCGGGCCCCTGGGAACACCGGGGAGCTGTTTTTT. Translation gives CASSLRAPGNTGELFF.

Here the CDR3 reads CARRSSGANVLTF. The CDR3 coding sequence is TGTGCCAGAAGGTCTTCTGGGGCCAACGTCCTGACTTTC. The chain couples TRBV5-3 to TRBJ2-6; no clear D gene. TRBV5-3 has ORF status, its function being uncertain. The CDR3 loop spans 13 amino acids. Trimming removed 5 bases at V and 1 base at J, with 4 bases between.

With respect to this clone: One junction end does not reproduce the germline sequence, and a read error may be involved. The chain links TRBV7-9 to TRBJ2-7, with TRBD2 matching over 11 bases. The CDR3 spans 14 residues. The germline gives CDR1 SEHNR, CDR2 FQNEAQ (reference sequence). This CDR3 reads CASSLAGGTYEQYF. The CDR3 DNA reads TGTGCCAGCAGCCTAGCGGGAGGCACCTACGAGCAGTACTTC.

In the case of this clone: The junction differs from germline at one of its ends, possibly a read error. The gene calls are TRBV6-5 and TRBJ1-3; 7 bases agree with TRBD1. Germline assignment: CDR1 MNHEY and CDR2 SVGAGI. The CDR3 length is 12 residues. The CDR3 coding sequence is TGTGCCAGCAGGTTGACAGGGCCCTCTGTGGATTTT. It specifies CASRLTGPSVDF.

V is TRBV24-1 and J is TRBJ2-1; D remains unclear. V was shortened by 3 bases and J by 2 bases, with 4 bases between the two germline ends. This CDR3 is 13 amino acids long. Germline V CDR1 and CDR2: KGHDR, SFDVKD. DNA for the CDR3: TGTGCCACCAGTGATCGGGCCTACAATGAGCAGTTCTTC. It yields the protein CATSDRAYNEQFF.